This T cell receptor beta chain was sequenced for a study of graft-versus-host responses after intestinal transplantation. Turning to the study itself: All recipients were transplanted with multivisceral, liver-intestinal, or isolated intestinal grafts. Uniformly, recipients were administered anti-thymocyte globulin induction with subsequent tacrolimus and steroids for about 3 years. Notes on the study in general: Early HvG declines after transplant were associated with peak circulating GvH clone levels. Recipient bone marrow held GvH clones, some seen earlier in ileum or blood.

TCRdb keeps only in-frame clones here, not all; method: immunoSEQ multiplex PCR. Of about 97,000 clones detected, 80% to 95% appear once; the ten largest clones hold roughly 15%. The CDR3 runs 15 residues. Germline V lookup: CDR1 MNHNS, CDR2 SASEGT. V was shortened by 0 bases and J by 8 bases, with 13 bases between the two germline ends. As for this clone: Its antigen is currently unknown.

The TCR originated in a human patient who received an intestinal transplant, so some T cells may come from the graft donor. The specimen comprised PBMCs, sampled roughly 410 days after intestinal transplant. The genes are TRBV6-1 and TRBJ1-4; D remains unclear. The DNA for the CDR3 is TGTGCCAGCAGTGAAGCCTCGGCCAGAAGGGAAAAACTGTTTTTT. Translating it yields CASSEASARREKLFF.